The 2 T cell receptor beta chains below were found in one sample sequenced in a study of T-cell reconstitution after alpha-beta-depleted transplantation in children (TCRdb year 2016). The method behind the library was PCR. TCRdb records Illumina HiSeq 2500 as the sequencer. TCR libraries were prepared with molecular barcoding, using unique molecular identifiers to normalize TCRbeta repertoire quantification. TCRdb redid the processing of the public reads, applying fastp at Q25 and MiXCR, and retained in-frame beta chains. Under each unique CDR3 protein, matching rows form one entry showing the most common genes and DNA. Here the sample has about 240,000 distinct CDR3 sequences; roughly 26% occur a single time. 2.6% of the sample belongs to the ten largest clones. The meaning of the sample's treatment or condition label: allogeneic hematopoietic cell transplantation with graft depleted of TCRalphabeta T cells and CD19 B cells.

Source: PBMCs, taken before TCRalphabeta/CD19-depleted stem cell transplant. The receptor set was obtained from a girl aged 2 to 9 with Fanconi anemia, due to receive a stem cell transplant.

This clonotype occurred many times. The chain combines TRBV29-1 with TRBJ2-7, with 8 bases identical to TRBD1. The germline CDR1 and CDR2 sequences are SQVTM and ANQGSEA. CDR3 size: 13 residues. With V trimmed by 4 bases and J by 2 bases, 4 bases remained unmatched. The CDR3, as DNA: TGCAGCGTTGTTGACAGGGGACCCTACGAGCAGTACTTC. Translating it yields CSVVDRGPYEQYF.

This clonotype occurred many times. The genes are TRBV5-1 and TRBJ1-1; D possibly corresponds to TRBD1 (5 bases). The CDR3 runs 16 residues. V lost 4 bases and J lost 4, with 20 bases in between. CDR1 is SGHRS and CDR2 is YFSETQ in the germline V gene. The DNA of the CDR3 is TGCGCCAGCAGCGACTTAGGAGTGCGGGGGAGCACTGAAGCTTTCTTT. This codes for CASSDLGVRGSTEAFF. Supplemented by reference TRBV5-1 and TRBJ1-1, the full variable domain reads KAGVTQTPRYLIKTRGQQVTLSCSPISGHRSVSWYQQTPGQGLQFLFEYFSETQRNKGNFPGRFSGRQFSNSRSEMNVSTLELGDSALYLCASSDLGVRGSTEAFFGQGTRLTVV.